The rows below give T cell receptor beta chains drawn from one sample of a study of PD-L1 blockade in urothelial cancer. Profiled with immunoSEQ multiplex PCR; TCRdb holds only in-frame clones, not every one. The sample has roughly 25,000 clones; 80% to 85% are singletons. The sequences come from PBMCs, collected around atezolizumab (anti-PD-L1) treatment. These receptor sequences come from an older man with urothelial cancer. CDR3s include the opening cysteine and the closing phenylalanine or tryptophan. Fields, in order: clone size, J gene, V gene, D gene, CDR3 protein, CDR3 DNA. D genes are given only for firm matches. Some rows have no size entry. The others give once, few or many, or a class for an expanded clone.

size: -
J: TRBJ1-2
V: TRBV5-1
D: -
CDR3: CASSTDGTSNYGYTF
DNA: TGCGCCAGCAGCACGGATGGGACATCTAACTATGGCTACACCTTC

size: large
J: TRBJ2-1
V: TRBV5-6
D: -
CDR3: CASSWDSPYYNEQFF
DNA: TGTGCCAGCAGCTGGGACTCCCCATACTACAATGAGCAGTTCTTC

size: -
J: TRBJ2-5
V: TRBV11-2
D: -
CDR3: CASSLVSGGSGKGTQYF
DNA: TGTGCCAGCAGCTTAGTATCAGGCGGGTCGGGCAAGGGGACCCAGTACTTC

size: -
J: TRBJ2-3
V: TRBV5-6
D: TRBD2
CDR3: CASTSGLSGDTQYF
DNA: TGTGCCAGCACCTCGGGACTATCGGGGGATACGCAGTATTTT

size: -
J: TRBJ2-5
V: TRBV6-5
D: TRBD1
CDR3: CASSLTGTGSSKYF
DNA: TGTGCCAGCAGTTTAACCGGGACAGGGAGTTCGAAGTACTTC

size: -
J: TRBJ2-6
V: TRBV7-7
D: -
CDR3: CASSLAGANVLTF
DNA: TGTGCTAGCAGCTTGGCCGGGGCCAACGTCCTGACTTTC

size: -
J: TRBJ2-5
V: TRBV7-7
D: -
CDR3: CASSPRVQETQYF
DNA: TGTGCTAGCAGCCCACGGGTCCAAGAGACCCAGTACTTC

size: -
J: TRBJ2-1
V: TRBV30
D: TRBD2
CDR3: CAWRGSGLANNEQFF
DNA: TGTGCCTGGAGGGGTTCGGGACTAGCCAACAATGAGCAGTTCTTC

size: -
J: TRBJ1-2
V: TRBV6-6
D: TRBD1
CDR3: CASSYPSSGGFGYTF
DNA: TGTGCCAGCAGTTACCCCTCGTCAGGGGGCTTTGGCTACACCTTC

size: -
J: TRBJ2-7
V: TRBV13
D: TRBD2
CDR3: CATKGLADYEQYF
DNA: TGTGCCACCAAGGGACTAGCTGACTACGAGCAGTACTTC

size: -
J: TRBJ1-5
V: TRBV6-6
D: -
CDR3: CASSYGGGNSNQPQHF
DNA: TGTGCCAGCAGTTATGGGGGGGGTAATAGCAATCAGCCCCAGCATTTT

size: -
J: TRBJ1-5
V: TRBV11-2
D: -
CDR3: CASSLDNNQPQHF
DNA: TGTGCCAGCAGCTTGGACAACAATCAGCCCCAGCATTTT

size: once
J: TRBJ2-7
V: TRBV29-1
D: TRBD2
CDR3: CSVAGLAGAISYEQYF
DNA: TGCAGCGTTGCGGGACTAGCGGGAGCAATTTCCTACGAGCAGTACTTC

size: -
J: TRBJ2-7
V: TRBV29-1
D: -
CDR3: CSVGGGRSNYEQYF
DNA: TGCAGCGTTGGGGGGGGGCGAAGTAACTACGAGCAGTACTTC

size: -
J: TRBJ2-7
V: TRBV7-6
D: -
CDR3: CASSFSQGSYEQYF
DNA: TGTGCCAGCAGCTTCAGCCAGGGATCCTACGAGCAGTACTTC

size: -
J: TRBJ1-1
V: TRBV6-1
D: TRBD1
CDR3: CASSAWDRVPITEAFF
DNA: TGTGCCAGCAGTGCCTGGGACAGGGTCCCTATCACTGAAGCTTTCTTT

size: -
J: TRBJ1-4
V: TRBV28
D: -
CDR3: CASSSLLNEKLFF
DNA: TGTGCCAGCAGTTCCCTCCTTAATGAAAAACTGTTTTTT

size: -
J: TRBJ2-5
V: TRBV9
D: -
CDR3: CASSVGLEQETQYF
DNA: TGTGCCAGCAGCGTAGGACTAGAGCAAGAGACCCAGTACTTC